These 13 T cell receptor beta chains were all obtained from the same sample, sequenced in a study of shared clonotypes between healthy human individuals. Produced via immunoSEQ multiplex PCR; TCRdb's table is partial and in-frame only. The data contain about 1.1 million clones, 77% of them seen just once; the ten biggest clones take up about 0.89%. Sample: memory CD4+ T cells from PBMCs. Subset specified: CD45RA-negative fraction. These receptors all stem from a man between 18 and 35 years old in good health. Some clones in this sample may be carry-over from other donors' samples.

About this clone: Within the sample, other DNA sequences also encode this same CDR3. The DNA for the CDR3 is TGTGCCTGGAGTGTTGGAGATACGCAGTATTTT. Translation gives CAWSVGDTQYF. This chain joins TRBV30 and TRBJ2-3; D gene uncertain. The CDR3 is 11 residues long. Germline V CDR1 and CDR2: GTSNPN, SVGIG (reference sequence). The V gene lost 0 bases and the J gene lost 5 bases, with 3 bases spanning the gap. Drawing the rest from reference TRBV30 and TRBJ2-3, the complete variable domain is SQTIHQWPATLVQPVGSPLSLECTVEGTSNPNLYWYRQAAGRGLQLLFYSVGIGQISSEVPQNLSASRPQDRQFILSSKKLLLSDSGFYLCAWSVGDTQYFGPGTRLTVL.

The J gene is TRBJ2-4, the V gene TRBV19; 10 positions agree with TRBD1. V lost 5 bases to trimming and J lost 6 bases; unmatched junction nucleotides: 13. This CDR3 contains 17 residues. Germline V gene sequence: CDR1 LNHDA, CDR2 SQIVND (reference sequence). The CDR3 sequence: CASSPSSAGQGRNIQYF. DNA of the CDR3: TGTGCCAGTAGTCCGAGCTCCGCGGGACAGGGGAGAAACATTCAGTACTTC.

The rearrangement uses TRBV6-5 and TRBJ1-1, with 8 bases fitting TRBD1. Germline V lookup: CDR1 MNHEY, CDR2 SVGAGI. V lost 5 bases and J lost 4; bases outside the gene matches: 9. This CDR3 region has 15 residues. CDR3 protein: CASSPRTGRGTEAFF. CDR3 in DNA: TGTGCCAGCAGTCCTAGGACAGGGCGAGGCACTGAAGCTTTCTTT.

The rearrangement joins TRBV9 to TRBJ1-3, with D possibly TRBD1 on 5 matching bases. The CDR3 sequence is 15 residues long. Between the trimmed V and J ends, which lost 1 base and 4 bases, there was a span of 12 bases. Germline lookup yields CDR1 SGDLS and CDR2 YYNGEE. CDR3 sequence: CASSVQGSFGNTIYF. The CDR3 region has the DNA TGTGCCAGCAGCGTACAGGGCTCTTTCGGAAACACCATATATTTT.

This clone was seen more than once but under ten times. The CDR3 protein is CASRRLGSINEQFF. CDR3 nucleotide sequence: TGTGCCAGCAGGAGACTAGGAAGTATCAATGAGCAGTTCTTC. The rearrangement links TRBV27 to TRBJ2-1; TRBD2 is a possible D gene (6 bases). Trimming left V 6 bases short and J 6 bases short, with 15 bases between. This CDR3 is built from 14 residues. The germline CDR1 and CDR2 sequences are MNHEY and SMNVEV (reference sequence).

In its sample, this clone was seen once. The rearrangement links TRBV2 to TRBJ2-5, with 8 bases aligning to TRBD2. CDR3 length: 15 amino acids. Germline V gene lookup returns CDR1 SNHLY and CDR2 FYNNEI. The V gene end was trimmed by 0 bases and the J gene end by 2 bases; junction bases not matched to a gene: 2. CDR3 sequence (DNA): TGTGCCAGCAGTGAAGCTAGCGGGGCGCAAGAGACCCAGTACTTC. Protein sequence: CASSEASGAQETQYF.

V and J are TRBV28 and TRBJ2-7, with TRBD1 as a possible D gene (5 bases). The CDR3 consists of 12 residues. The V end was cut by 3 bases, the J end by 6 bases, with 9 bases between. Germline-derived CDR1 and CDR2 are MDHEN and SYDVKM. The CDR3 reads CASSLQGSEQYF. The CDR3 DNA sequence: TGTGCCAGCAGTTTGCAGGGTAGCGAGCAGTACTTC.

V usage is TRBV10-3 and J usage is TRBJ2-1, with 11 bases aligning to TRBD2. J was trimmed by 8 bases and V by 6 bases; bases with no gene match: 3. CDR1 and CDR2 (germline): ENHRY, SYGVKD. This CDR3 spans 13 amino acids. In DNA form, the CDR3 reads TGTGCCATCAGGACTAGCGGGATCTATGAGCAGTTCTTC. Amino acids: CAIRTSGIYEQFF.

This clone was observed a few times. The CDR3 sequence: CASSVAVGGGELFF. The DNA for the CDR3 is TGTGCCAGCAGCGTAGCCGTGGGAGGGGGGGAGCTGTTTTTT. The rearrangement joins TRBV9 to TRBJ2-2; the match to TRBD2 covers 7 bases. J lost 8 bases, V lost 0 bases, and 4 bases had no gene match. Germline CDR1 is SGDLS and CDR2 is YYNGEE. The CDR3 runs to 14 residues.

The chain is built from TRBV7-2 and TRBJ2-7, with 8 nucleotides matching TRBD2. Germline lookup yields CDR1 SGHTA and CDR2 FQGNSA. CDR3 length equals 15 residues. V shed 0 bases, J shed 3 bases, and the junction held 4 bases outside the gene matches. The CDR3 sequence is CASSLAVAGIYEQYF. The CDR3 DNA sequence: TGTGCCAGCAGCTTAGCCGTAGCGGGGATCTACGAGCAGTACTTC.

As concerns this clone: Possible read error: a much larger clone is one base away. The chain employs TRBV5-6 and TRBJ2-7; D is ambiguous. V was shortened by 1 base and J by 2 bases, with 7 bases between the two germline ends. The CDR3 sequence is 13 residues long. Germline V gene lookup returns CDR1 SGHDT and CDR2 YYEEEE. The CDR3 bases are TGTGCCAGCAGCTTGAGGTTCACCTACGAGCAGTACTTC. It codes for CASSLRFTYEQYF.

The chain employs TRBV4-3 and TRBJ1-5, with 8 bases lining up with TRBD1. Germline V gene sequence: CDR1 LGHNA, CDR2 YSLEER. The CDR3 runs to 16 residues. Unmatched junction bases numbered 11, after V lost 5 bases and J lost 5 bases. CDR3 residues: CASSAHTGGRDQPQHF. The CDR3 DNA is TGCGCCAGCAGCGCACACACAGGGGGAAGGGATCAGCCCCAGCATTTT.

A few counts support this clone. The chain joins TRBV28 to TRBJ1-2; D ambiguous. This CDR3 contains 14 residues. The ends were cut back, 3 bases at V and 4 bases at J, with 12 bases in the middle. Germline V gene lookup returns CDR1 MDHEN and CDR2 SYDVKM. In nucleotides, the CDR3 is TGTGCCAGCAGTTTTCGGCTTAATTTCTATGGCTACACCTTC. Amino acids: CASSFRLNFYGYTF.